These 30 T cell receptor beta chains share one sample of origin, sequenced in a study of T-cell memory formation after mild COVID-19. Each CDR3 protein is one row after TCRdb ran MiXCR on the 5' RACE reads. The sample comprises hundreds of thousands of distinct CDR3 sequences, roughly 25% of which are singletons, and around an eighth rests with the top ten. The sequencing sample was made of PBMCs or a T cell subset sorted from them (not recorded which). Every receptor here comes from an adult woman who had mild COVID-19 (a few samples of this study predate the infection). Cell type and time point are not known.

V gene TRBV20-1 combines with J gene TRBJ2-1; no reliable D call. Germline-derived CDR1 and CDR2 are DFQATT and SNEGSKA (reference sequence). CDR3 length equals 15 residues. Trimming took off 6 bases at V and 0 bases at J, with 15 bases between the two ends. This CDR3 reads CSARSGVSSYNEQFF. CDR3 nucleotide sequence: TGCAGTGCCCGCTCTGGGGTAAGCTCCTACAATGAGCAGTTCTTC.

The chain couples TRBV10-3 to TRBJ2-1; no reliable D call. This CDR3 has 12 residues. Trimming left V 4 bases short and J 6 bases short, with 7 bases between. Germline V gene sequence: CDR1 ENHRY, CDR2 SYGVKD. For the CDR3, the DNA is TGTGCCATCAGTGGGTCGGTCAATGAGCAGTTCTTC. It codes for CAISGSVNEQFF.

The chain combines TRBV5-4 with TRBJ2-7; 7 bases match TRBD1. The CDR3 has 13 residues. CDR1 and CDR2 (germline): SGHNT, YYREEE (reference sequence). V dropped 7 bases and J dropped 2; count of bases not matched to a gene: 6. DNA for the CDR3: TGTGCCAGCGCTTTGGACAGGACCTACGAGCAGTACTTC. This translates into CASALDRTYEQYF.

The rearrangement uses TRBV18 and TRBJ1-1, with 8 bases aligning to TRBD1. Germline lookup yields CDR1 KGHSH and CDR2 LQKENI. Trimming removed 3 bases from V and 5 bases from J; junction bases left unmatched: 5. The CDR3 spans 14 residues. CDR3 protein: CASSPGQGMTEAFF. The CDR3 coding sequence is TGTGCCAGCTCACCCGGACAGGGTATGACTGAAGCTTTCTTT.

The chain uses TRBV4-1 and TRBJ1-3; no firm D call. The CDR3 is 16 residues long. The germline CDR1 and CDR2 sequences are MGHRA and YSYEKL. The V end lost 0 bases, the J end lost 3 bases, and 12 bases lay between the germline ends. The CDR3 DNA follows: TGCGCCAGCAGCCAAGACCCCTTTGACATTGGAAACACCATATATTTT. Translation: CASSQDPFDIGNTIYF.

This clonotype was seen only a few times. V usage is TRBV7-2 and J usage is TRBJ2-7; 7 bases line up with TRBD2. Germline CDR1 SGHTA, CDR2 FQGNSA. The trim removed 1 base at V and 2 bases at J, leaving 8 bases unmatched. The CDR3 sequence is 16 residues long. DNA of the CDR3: TGTGCCAGCAGCTTAGGCCCTGGCGGGGGAGCCTACGAGCAGTACTTC. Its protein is CASSLGPGGGAYEQYF.

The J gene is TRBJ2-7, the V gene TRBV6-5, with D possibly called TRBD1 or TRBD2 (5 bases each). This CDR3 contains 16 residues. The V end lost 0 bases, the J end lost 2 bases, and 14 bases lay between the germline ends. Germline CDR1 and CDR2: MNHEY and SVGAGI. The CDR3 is CASSYSRPGTTYEQYF. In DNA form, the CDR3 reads TGTGCCAGCAGTTACTCGAGGCCCGGGACGACCTACGAGCAGTACTTC.

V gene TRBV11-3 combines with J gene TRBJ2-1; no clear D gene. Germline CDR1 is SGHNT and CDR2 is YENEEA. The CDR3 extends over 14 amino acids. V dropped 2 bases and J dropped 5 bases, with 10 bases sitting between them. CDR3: CASSLSQTHNEQFF. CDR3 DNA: TGTGCCAGCAGCTTATCACAGACACACAATGAGCAGTTCTTC.

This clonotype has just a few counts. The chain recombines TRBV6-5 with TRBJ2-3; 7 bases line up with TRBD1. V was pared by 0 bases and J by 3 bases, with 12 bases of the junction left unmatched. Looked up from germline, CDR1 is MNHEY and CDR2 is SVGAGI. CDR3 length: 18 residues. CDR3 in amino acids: CASSYSRPLTGSTDTQYF. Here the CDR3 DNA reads TGTGCCAGCAGTTACTCGCGCCCGTTGACAGGGTCAACAGATACGCAGTATTTT.

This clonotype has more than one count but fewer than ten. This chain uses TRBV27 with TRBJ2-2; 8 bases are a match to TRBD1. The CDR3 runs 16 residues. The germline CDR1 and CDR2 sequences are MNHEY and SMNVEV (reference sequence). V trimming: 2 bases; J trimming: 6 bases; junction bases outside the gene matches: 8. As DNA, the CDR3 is TGTGCCAGCAGTTTAGAGGGCAGGGGGCAGGCCGGGGAGCTGTTTTTT. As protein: CASSLEGRGQAGELFF.

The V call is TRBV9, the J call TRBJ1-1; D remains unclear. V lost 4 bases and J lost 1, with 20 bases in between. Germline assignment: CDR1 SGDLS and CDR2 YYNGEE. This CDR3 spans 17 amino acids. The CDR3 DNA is TGTGCCAGCAGCCCTCCCCCCTGGGTCCGAGAGAACACTGAAGCTTTCTTT. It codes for CASSPPPWVRENTEAFF.

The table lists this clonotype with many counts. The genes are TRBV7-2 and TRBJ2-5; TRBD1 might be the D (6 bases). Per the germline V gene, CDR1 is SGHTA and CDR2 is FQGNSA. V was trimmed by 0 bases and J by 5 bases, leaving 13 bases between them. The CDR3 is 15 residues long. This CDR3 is CASSLAGASYETQYF. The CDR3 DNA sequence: TGTGCCAGCAGCTTAGCGGGGGCCTCTTACGAGACCCAGTACTTC.

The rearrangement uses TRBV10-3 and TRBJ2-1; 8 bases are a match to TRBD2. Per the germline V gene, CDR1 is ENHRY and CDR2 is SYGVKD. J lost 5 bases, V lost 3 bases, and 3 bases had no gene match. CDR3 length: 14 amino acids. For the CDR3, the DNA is TGTGCCATCAGTGATGGTAGCGGGGACAATGAGCAGTTCTTC. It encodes CAISDGSGDNEQFF.

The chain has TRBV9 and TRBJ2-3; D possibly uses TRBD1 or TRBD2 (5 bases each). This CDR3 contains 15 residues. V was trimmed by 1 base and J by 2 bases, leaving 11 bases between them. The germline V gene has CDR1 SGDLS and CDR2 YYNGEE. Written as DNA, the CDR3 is TGTGCCAGCAGCGTATCCTGGGGGAACACAGATACGCAGTATTTT. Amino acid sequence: CASSVSWGNTDTQYF. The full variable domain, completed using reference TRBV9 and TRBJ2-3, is DSGVTQTPKHLITATGQRVTLRCSPRSGDLSVYWYQQSLDQGLQFLIQYYNGEERAKGNILERFSAQQFPDLHSELNLSSLELGDSALYFCASSVSWGNTDTQYFGPGTRLTVL.

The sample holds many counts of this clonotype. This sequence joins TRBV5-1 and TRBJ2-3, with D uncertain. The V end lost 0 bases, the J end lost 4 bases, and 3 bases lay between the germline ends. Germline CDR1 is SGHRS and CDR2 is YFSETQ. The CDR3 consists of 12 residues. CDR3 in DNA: TGCGCCAGCAGCTTGGAGGCAGATACGCAGTATTTT. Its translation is CASSLEADTQYF.

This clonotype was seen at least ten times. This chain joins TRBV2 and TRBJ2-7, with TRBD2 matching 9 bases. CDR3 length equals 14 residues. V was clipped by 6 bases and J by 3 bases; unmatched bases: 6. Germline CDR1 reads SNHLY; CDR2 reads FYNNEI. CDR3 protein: CASRMTSGSYEQYF. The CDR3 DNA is TGTGCCAGCAGAATGACTAGCGGTAGCTACGAGCAGTACTTC.

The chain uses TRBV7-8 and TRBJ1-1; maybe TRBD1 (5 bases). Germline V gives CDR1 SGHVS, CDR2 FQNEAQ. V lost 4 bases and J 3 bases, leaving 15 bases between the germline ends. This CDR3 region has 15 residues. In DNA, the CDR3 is TGTGCCAGCAGCTCCCTTACTTGGGGGGACACTGAAGCTTTCTTT. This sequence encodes CASSSLTWGDTEAFF.

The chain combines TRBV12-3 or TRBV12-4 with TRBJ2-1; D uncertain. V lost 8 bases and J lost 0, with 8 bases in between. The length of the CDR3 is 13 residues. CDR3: CASHPSSYNEQFF. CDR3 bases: TGTGCCAGCCACCCCAGCTCCTACAATGAGCAGTTCTTC.

The CDR3 reads CASSRTDLEQFF. The CDR3 bases are TGCGCCAGCAGCCGGACAGACCTTGAGCAGTTCTTC. The V call is TRBV5-1, the J call TRBJ2-1; maybe TRBD1 (6 bases). Germline V gene sequence: CDR1 SGHRS, CDR2 YFSETQ. The CDR3 runs to 12 residues. V was shortened by 4 bases and J by 9 bases, with 11 bases between the two germline ends. The full variable domain, with the rest looked up from reference TRBV5-1 and TRBJ2-1, is KAGVTQTPRYLIKTRGQQVTLSCSPISGHRSVSWYQQTPGQGLQFLFEYFSETQRNKGNFPGRFSGRQFSNSRSEMNVSTLELGDSALYLCASSRTDLEQFFGPGTRLTVL.

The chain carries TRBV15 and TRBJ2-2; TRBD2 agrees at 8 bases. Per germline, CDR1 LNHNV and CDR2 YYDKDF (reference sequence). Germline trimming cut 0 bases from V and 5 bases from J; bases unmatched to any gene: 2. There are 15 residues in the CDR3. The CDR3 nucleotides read TGTGCCACCAGCAGAGATCGGGGGGGGACCGGGGAGCTGTTTTTT. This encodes CATSRDRGGTGELFF.

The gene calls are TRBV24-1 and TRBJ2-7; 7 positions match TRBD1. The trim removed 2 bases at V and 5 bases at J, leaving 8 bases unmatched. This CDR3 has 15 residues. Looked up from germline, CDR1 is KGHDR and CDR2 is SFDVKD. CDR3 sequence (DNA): TGTGCCACCAGTGATTCTGGACAGGTTGTCGACGAGCAGTACTTC. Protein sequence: CATSDSGQVVDEQYF.

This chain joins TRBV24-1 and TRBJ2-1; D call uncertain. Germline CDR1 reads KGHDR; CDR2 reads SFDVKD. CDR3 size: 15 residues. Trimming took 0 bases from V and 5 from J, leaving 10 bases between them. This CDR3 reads CATSDLGQFNNEQFF. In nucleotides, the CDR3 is TGTGCCACCAGTGATTTGGGGCAATTTAACAATGAGCAGTTCTTC.

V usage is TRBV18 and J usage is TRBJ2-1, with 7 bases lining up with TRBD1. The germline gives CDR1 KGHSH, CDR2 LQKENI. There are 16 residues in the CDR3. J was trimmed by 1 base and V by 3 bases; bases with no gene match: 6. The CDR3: CASSPPTGSSYNEQFF. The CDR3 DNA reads TGTGCCAGCTCACCCCCGACAGGGTCTTCCTACAATGAGCAGTTCTTC. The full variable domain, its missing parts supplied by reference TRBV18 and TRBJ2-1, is NAGVMQNPRHLVRRRGQEARLRCSPMKGHSHVYWYRQLPEEGLKFMVYLQKENIIDESGMPKERFSAEFPKEGPSILRIQQVVRGDSAAYFCASSPPTGSSYNEQFFGPGTRLTVL.

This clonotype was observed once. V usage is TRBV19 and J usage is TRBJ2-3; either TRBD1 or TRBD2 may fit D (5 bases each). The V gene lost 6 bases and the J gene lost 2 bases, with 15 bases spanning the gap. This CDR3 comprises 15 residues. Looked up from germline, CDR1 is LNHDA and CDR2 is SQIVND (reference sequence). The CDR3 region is CASRSWGNPTDTQYF. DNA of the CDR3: TGTGCCAGTAGGTCGTGGGGGAATCCCACAGATACGCAGTATTTT.

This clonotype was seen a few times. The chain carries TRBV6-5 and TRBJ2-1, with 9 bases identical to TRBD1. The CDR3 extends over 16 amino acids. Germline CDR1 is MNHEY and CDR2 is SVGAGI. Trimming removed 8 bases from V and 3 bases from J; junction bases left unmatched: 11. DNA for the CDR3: TGTGCCAGCCGATCGTCCGGGACAGGGCGCTACAATGAGCAGTTCTTC. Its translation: CASRSSGTGRYNEQFF.

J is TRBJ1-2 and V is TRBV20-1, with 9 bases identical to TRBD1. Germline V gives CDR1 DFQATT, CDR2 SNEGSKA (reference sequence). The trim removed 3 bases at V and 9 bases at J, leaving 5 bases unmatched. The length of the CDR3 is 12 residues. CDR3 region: CSARGGQGRYTF. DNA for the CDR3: TGCAGTGCTAGGGGGGGACAGGGCCGCTACACCTTC.

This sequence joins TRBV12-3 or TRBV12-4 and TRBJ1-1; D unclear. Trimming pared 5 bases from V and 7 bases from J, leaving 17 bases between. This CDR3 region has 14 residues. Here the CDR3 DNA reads TGTGCCAGCAGTGCCACAGACGCCAGTCTTGAAGCTTTCTTT. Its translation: CASSATDASLEAFF.

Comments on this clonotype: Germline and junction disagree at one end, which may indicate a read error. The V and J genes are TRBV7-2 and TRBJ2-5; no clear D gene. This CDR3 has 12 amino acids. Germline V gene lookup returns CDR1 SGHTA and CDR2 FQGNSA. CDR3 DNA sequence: TGTGCCAGCAGCAAGTACCAAGGGACCCAGTACTTC. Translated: CASSKYQGTQYF.

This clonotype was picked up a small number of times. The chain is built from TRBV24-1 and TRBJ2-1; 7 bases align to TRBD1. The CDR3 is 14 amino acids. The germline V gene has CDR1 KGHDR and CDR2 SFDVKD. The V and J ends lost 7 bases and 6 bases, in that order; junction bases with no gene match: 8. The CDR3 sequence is CATSRTGVPNEQFF. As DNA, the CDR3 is TGTGCCACCAGCCGGACAGGCGTCCCCAATGAGCAGTTCTTC.

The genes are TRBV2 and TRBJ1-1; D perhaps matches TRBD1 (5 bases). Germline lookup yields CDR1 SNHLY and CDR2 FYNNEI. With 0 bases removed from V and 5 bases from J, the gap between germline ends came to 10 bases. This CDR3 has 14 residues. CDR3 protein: CASSEARGRTEAFF. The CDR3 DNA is TGTGCCAGCAGTGAAGCTCGGGGGAGGACTGAAGCTTTCTTT.